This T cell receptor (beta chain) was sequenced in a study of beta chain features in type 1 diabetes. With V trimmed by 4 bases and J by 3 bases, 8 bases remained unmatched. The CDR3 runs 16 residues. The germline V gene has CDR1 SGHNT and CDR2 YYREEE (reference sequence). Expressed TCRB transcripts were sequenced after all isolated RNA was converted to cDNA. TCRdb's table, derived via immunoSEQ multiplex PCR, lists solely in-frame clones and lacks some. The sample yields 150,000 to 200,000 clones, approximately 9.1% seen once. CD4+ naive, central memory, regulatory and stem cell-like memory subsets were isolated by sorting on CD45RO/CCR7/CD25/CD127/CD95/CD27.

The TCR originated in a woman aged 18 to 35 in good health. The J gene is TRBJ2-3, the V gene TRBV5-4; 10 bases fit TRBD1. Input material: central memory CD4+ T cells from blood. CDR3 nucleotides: TGTGCCAGCAGCCCATGGACAGGGGGAGGGACAGATACGCAGTATTTT. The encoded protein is CASSPWTGGGTDTQYF.